One T cell receptor beta chain is described in this entry. No antigen is known for it. No base-level quality is on record; no much larger clone is a single base apart. Each collaborating institution followed its own protocols to collect whole blood in K2EDTA tubes. For TCRbeta analysis, collaborators shipped samples in one of three forms: frozen whole blood, isolated PBMCs, or DNA extracted from either of those sample types. The immunoSEQ Assay, a bias-controlled multiplex PCR, was used to amplify TCRbeta CDR3 regions from genomic DNA. The published analysis was carried out like this. The number of nucleated cells in each sample was estimated from the amplification of reference gene primers within the assay. To quantify the absolute abundance of each unique TCRbeta CDR3 rearrangement, sequence reads were collapsed and filtered. For each sample, productive Simpson clonality was calculated as the square root of Simpson's diversity index over productive rearrangements. TCRdb provides this immuneACCESS table in a form limited to in-frame rearrangements. Some clones are lacking; in checked studies, under half of them reflect an unresolved V gene, and why the rest are absent is not known. That table is the source of V, J and clone size, and D and trimming were worked out from the DNA. In this sample the table shows 150,000 or so clones, around 87% of which occur a single time. The biggest ten clones account for around 6.1% of the sample.

This entry belongs to a study of blood T cell repertoires in COVID-19 (dated by TCRdb to the early 2020s). Context from the whole study: Samples covering the acute and convalescent phases of COVID-19 were provided by collaborators in the United States, Italy and Spain. The prospective study material was composed of cDNA or gDNA derived from T cells, B-cell-depleted T cells, or PBMCs. The dataset comprised deeply sampled blood TCRbeta repertoires from subjects exposed to, actively infected with, or recovered from COVID-19. The repertoires were released in a freely available public database meant as a resource for research on the immune response to SARS-CoV-2. Samples were obtained from the ongoing ImmuneRACE study (first 160 participants) and from over a thousand subjects provided by 6 global collaborators. Nearly every sample came with metadata listing a de-identified subject ID, COVID-19 status, age in years and sex. HLA class I and class II types, where available, came from metadata supplied by the sample provider rather than from assay-based typing.

Broad study findings and their caveats: The quantity of clinical and demographic metadata differed by source and by participant and was supplied without curation.

The germline V gene (reference sequence) supplies CDR1 SEHNR and CDR2 FQNEAQ. The CDR3, from cysteine to phenylalanine, totals 15 residues. The read is trimmed to its CDR3 DNA, 45 bases read in frame from base 1. V is pared back by 1 base and J by 2 bases, with 8 bases lying between the germline termini. The sequencing input was peripheral blood. The rearranged segments are TRBV7-9 and TRBJ1-4; a weak D assignment points to TRBD1 (5 bases agree). The TCR comes from a man older than 75 with acute or convalescent COVID-19. CDR3 region: CASSLGEGTNEKLFF. In nucleotides, the sequence is TGTGCCAGCAGCTTAGGGGAGGGGACTAATGAAAAACTGTTTTTT.